Presented here are 10 T cell receptor beta chains from one specimen sequenced in a study of cytomegalovirus exposure and HLA in healthy donors. PCR was performed using 60 Vbeta and 13 Jbeta primers. Profiled with immunoSEQ multiplex PCR; TCRdb holds only in-frame clones, not every one. The sample totals some 75,000 clones; its top ten clones hold roughly 0.89%. Source material: PBMCs. All receptors come from a boy under 18 in good health and CMV-seronegative.

The chain has TRBV2 and TRBJ2-4; maybe TRBD2 (6 bases). Germline V gene data show CDR1 as SNHLY and CDR2 as FYNNEI. Trimming removed 3 bases at V and 3 bases at J, with 9 bases between. The CDR3 sequence is 14 residues long. CDR3 protein: CASSERGYKNIQYF. For the CDR3, the DNA is TGTGCCAGCAGTGAGCGGGGCTACAAAAACATTCAGTACTTC.

The chain couples TRBV5-4 to TRBJ1-1; D gene uncertain. CDR3 length: 12 amino acids. The germline V gene has CDR1 SGHNT and CDR2 YYREEE (reference sequence). The V and J ends lost 5 bases and 7 bases respectively, with 12 bases between them. CDR3 amino acids: CASRSLRGEAFF. The CDR3 nucleotides are TGTGCCAGCAGATCTTTACGGGGTGAAGCTTTCTTT.

To note about this clone: Other DNA sequences in this sample translate to the same CDR3. The gene calls are TRBV6-6 and TRBJ2-7; D is ambiguous. CDR1 MNHNY and CDR2 SVGAGI come from the germline V gene (reference sequence). The CDR3 length is 13 residues. V dropped 4 bases and J dropped 3 bases, with 10 bases sitting between them. CDR3 bases: TGTGCCAGCAGTTCAGCCTACAGCTACGAGCAGTACTTC. Its protein is CASSSAYSYEQYF.

The CDR3 DNA reads TGTGCCAGTAGTATTTTGGGGCCCGGGACCGGGGAGCTGTTTTTT. It encodes CASSILGPGTGELFF. The J gene is TRBJ2-2, the V gene TRBV19, with D possibly matching TRBD1 (5 bases). The germline V gene encodes CDR1 LNHDA and CDR2 SQIVND (reference sequence). The CDR3 runs to 15 residues. V was clipped by 3 bases and J by 5 bases, with 13 bases between them.

This rearrangement joins TRBV5-1 to TRBJ2-5; 14 nucleotides match TRBD2. The germline V gene encodes CDR1 SGHRS and CDR2 YFSETQ. The CDR3 is made up of 17 amino acids. V lost 1 base and J lost 5; bases outside the gene matches: 7. The CDR3: CASSLSKTSGGVETQYF. The CDR3 DNA sequence: TGCGCCAGCAGCTTGAGCAAGACTAGCGGGGGGGTGGAGACCCAGTACTTC.

CDR3 in amino acids: CASSARGSFSYNEQFF. Written as DNA, the CDR3 is TGTGCCAGCAGCGCCAGGGGCTCGTTCTCCTACAATGAGCAGTTCTTC. This chain connects TRBV13 to TRBJ2-1, with D tentatively TRBD1 (6 bases). Trimming left V 5 bases short and J 0 bases short, with 14 bases between. The CDR3 runs to 16 residues. Germline CDR1 is PRHDT and CDR2 is FYEKMQ (reference sequence).

J is TRBJ2-1 and V is TRBV30; perhaps TRBD1 as D (5 bases). The germline V gene has CDR1 GTSNPN and CDR2 SVGIG (reference sequence). The CDR3 length is 15 residues. The V end was cut by 3 bases, the J end by 6 bases, with 18 bases between. The DNA for the CDR3 is TGTGCCTGGAGAAGGACAAGCGACAGTGTCAATGAGCAGTTCTTC. Its translation: CAWRRTSDSVNEQFF.

The chain combines TRBV30 with TRBJ2-1; a weak D match, TRBD2 (6 bases). Germline loops: CDR1 GTSNPN, CDR2 SVGIG (reference sequence). The CDR3 is made up of 14 amino acids. V was pared by 0 bases and J by 8 bases, with 14 bases between. The CDR3 loop reads CAWSVGGPGYEQFF. The CDR3 region has the DNA TGTGCCTGGAGTGTGGGGGGTCCGGGCTATGAGCAGTTCTTC.

This chain's CDR3 is CASSLGGSGNTIYF. CDR3 nucleotide sequence: TGTGCCAGCAGCTTAGGCGGATCTGGAAACACCATATATTTT. The chain uses TRBV7-2 and TRBJ1-3, with D unresolved. Between the trimmed V and J ends, which lost 1 base and 1 base, there was a span of 5 bases. Germline V gives CDR1 SGHTA, CDR2 FQGNSA. This CDR3 contains 14 residues. Variable domain in full (rest from reference TRBV7-2 and TRBJ1-3): GAGVSQSPSNKVTEKGKDVELRCDPISGHTALYWYRQSLGQGLEFLIYFQGNSAPDKSGLPSDRFSAERTGGSVSTLTIQRTQQEDSAVYLCASSLGGSGNTIYFGEGSWLTVV.

CDR3 in DNA: TGTGCCAGTAGTACCCGGACAGGGGGCGTTCTCGTCTGGAACACTGAAGCTTTCTTT. Protein product: CASSTRTGGVLVWNTEAFF. The chain uses TRBV19 and TRBJ1-1; 11 positions match TRBD1. Trimming took 4 bases from V and 1 from J; bases not matched to a gene: 14. This CDR3 is built from 19 residues. Germline lookup yields CDR1 LNHDA and CDR2 SQIVND (reference sequence).